This TCR beta chain was identified in a study of PD-L1 blockade in urothelial cancer. Overall study context: At some point between 2012 and 2014, patients got going on atezolizumab, taking 1,200 mg intravenously every 3 weeks. Blood samples had a median of approximately 150,000 T cells, 75,000 or so unique TCRs, and clonality approximately 0.085.

Every patient provided from 1 to 8 samples, collected pretreatment and on-treatment. After removal of 1 base from V and 2 bases from J, the junction contained 5 bases not matched to a gene. The CDR3 length is 16 residues. Germline CDR1 SGHTA, CDR2 FQGNSA. Libraries were prepared by immunoSEQ multiplex PCR; TCRdb keeps only in-frame clonotypes and omits some of them. This table holds 35,000 to 50,000 clones, roughly four fifths found once. This receptor was obtained from a man aged 65-85 years with urothelial cancer. V and J are TRBV7-2 and TRBJ2-3; 8 nucleotides agree with TRBD2. The sample consisted of PBMCs, taken around atezolizumab (anti-PD-L1) treatment. CDR3 nucleotide sequence: TGTGCCAGCAGCTTAGTTGGCGGGAGGAACACAGATACGCAGTATTTT. It yields the protein CASSLVGGRNTDTQYF.